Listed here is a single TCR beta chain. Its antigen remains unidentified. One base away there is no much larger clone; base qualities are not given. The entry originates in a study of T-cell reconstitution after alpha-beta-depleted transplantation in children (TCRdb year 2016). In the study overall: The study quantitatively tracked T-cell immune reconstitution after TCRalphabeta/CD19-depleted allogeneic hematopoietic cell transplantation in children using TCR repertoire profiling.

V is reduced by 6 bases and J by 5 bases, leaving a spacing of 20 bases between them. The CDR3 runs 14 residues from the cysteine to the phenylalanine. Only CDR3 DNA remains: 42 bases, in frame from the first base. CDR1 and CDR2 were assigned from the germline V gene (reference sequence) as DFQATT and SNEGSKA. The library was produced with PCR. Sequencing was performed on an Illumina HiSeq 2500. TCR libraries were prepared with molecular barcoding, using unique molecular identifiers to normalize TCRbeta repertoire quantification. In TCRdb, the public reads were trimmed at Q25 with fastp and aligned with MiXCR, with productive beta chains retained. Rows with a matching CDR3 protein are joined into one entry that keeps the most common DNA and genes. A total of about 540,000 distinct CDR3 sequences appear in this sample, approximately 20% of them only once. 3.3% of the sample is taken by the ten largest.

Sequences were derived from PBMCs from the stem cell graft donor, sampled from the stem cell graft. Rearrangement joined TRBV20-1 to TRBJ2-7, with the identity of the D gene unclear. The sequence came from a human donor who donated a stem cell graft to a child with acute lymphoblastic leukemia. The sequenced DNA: TGCAGTGCCAAAAACATCTATGCCCCTAACGAGCAGTACTTC. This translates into CSAKNIYAPNEQYF.